These 11 T cell receptor beta chains share one sample of origin, sequenced in a study of blood T cell repertoires in COVID-19. TCRdb's copy holds only in-frame clones and misses some; the assay was immunoSEQ multiplex PCR. The sample lists 57,000 or so clones, more than 60% occurring once. Sequencing was done on a sample of peripheral blood. Receptor source: a man between 60 and 70 years old with acute or convalescent COVID-19.

The chain recombines TRBV7-9 with TRBJ1-4; TRBD1 aligns across 7 bases. V was pared by 5 bases and J by 0 bases, with 3 bases of the junction left unmatched. CDR1 and CDR2 (germline): SEHNR, FQNEAQ (reference sequence). This CDR3 spans 15 amino acids. This CDR3 is CASSPGQSTNEKLFF. Here the CDR3 DNA reads TGTGCCAGCAGCCCGGGACAGTCAACTAATGAAAAACTGTTTTTT.

The chain is built from TRBV2 and TRBJ2-3; TRBD2 matches 7 bases. Germline CDR1 and CDR2: SNHLY and FYNNEI. The J segment lost 3 bases and the V segment lost 4 bases, leaving 7 bases of the junction unmatched. The CDR3 contains 15 residues. As DNA, the CDR3 is TGTGCCAGCAGTGCGGAAGGACTAGAGACAGATACGCAGTATTTT. It translates to CASSAEGLETDTQYF.

The chain employs TRBV7-9 and TRBJ1-2; D unclear. CDR1 and CDR2 from the germline V gene are SEHNR and FQNEAQ (reference sequence). The CDR3 has 15 residues. With 4 bases removed from V and 7 bases from J, the gap between germline ends came to 19 bases. This CDR3 reads CASSSVGGGLGGYTF. The CDR3 DNA reads as TGTGCCAGCAGCTCCGTAGGCGGAGGCCTGGGTGGCTACACCTTC.

The rearrangement links TRBV18 to TRBJ1-6; 8 nucleotides match TRBD1. Germline trimming cut 7 bases from V and 7 bases from J; bases unmatched to any gene: 9. CDR3 length: 15 residues. Germline CDR1 and CDR2: KGHSH and LQKENI. The CDR3 coding sequence is TGTGCCAGCTGCGCCGACAGGGGAGACAATTCACCCCTCCACTTT. This gives the protein CASCADRGDNSPLHF.

The chain employs TRBV2 and TRBJ2-3, with 7 bases matching TRBD2. Trimming cost V 4 bases and J 2 bases; bases outside gene matches: 9. The CDR3 contains 16 residues. Germline CDR1 and CDR2: SNHLY and FYNNEI. The CDR3 loop reads CASSARASGYTDTQYF. CDR3 DNA sequence: TGTGCCAGCAGTGCGAGGGCTAGCGGATACACAGATACGCAGTATTTT.

This chain joins TRBV2 and TRBJ2-1, with D tentatively TRBD2 (5 bases). The CDR3 has 15 amino acids. Per the germline V gene, CDR1 is SNHLY and CDR2 is FYNNEI. V lost 0 bases and J 2 bases, leaving 8 bases between the germline ends. The CDR3 DNA follows: TGTGCCAGCAGTGAAGCGCGGGTAACCTACAATGAGCAGTTCTTC. This translates into CASSEARVTYNEQFF.

J is TRBJ2-7 and V is TRBV7-2; 8 positions agree with TRBD1. The CDR3 is 14 residues long. Germline V lookup: CDR1 SGHTA, CDR2 FQGNSA. V was clipped by 5 bases and J by 2 bases; unmatched bases: 5. The CDR3 DNA reads as TGTGCCAGCAGCCCCCGACAGGGGCCCTACGAGCAGTACTTC. Translation: CASSPRQGPYEQYF.

The rearrangement joins TRBV19 to TRBJ2-1; D may be TRBD2 (6 bases). V was shortened by 6 bases and J by 0 bases, with 9 bases between the two germline ends. The V gene's germline CDR1 is LNHDA and CDR2 SQIVND (reference sequence). The CDR3 is made up of 14 amino acids. The CDR3 coding sequence is TGTGCCAGTAGCATCGGGAGCTCCTACAATGAGCAGTTCTTC. Encoded protein: CASSIGSSYNEQFF.

The V gene is TRBV2, the J gene TRBJ2-5; D is possibly TRBD1 (6 bases). In germline, CDR1 is SNHLY, CDR2 FYNNEI. The CDR3 extends over 14 amino acids. The V gene lost 6 bases and the J gene lost 5 bases, with 16 bases spanning the gap. The CDR3 reads CASRAMRQVETQYF. As DNA, the CDR3 is TGTGCCAGCAGAGCCATGCGACAGGTGGAGACCCAGTACTTC.

The chain links TRBV19 to TRBJ2-1; 9 nucleotides line up with TRBD2. Per germline, CDR1 LNHDA and CDR2 SQIVND (reference sequence). This CDR3 has 15 residues. Trimming cost V 1 base and J 2 bases; bases outside gene matches: 0. The DNA of the CDR3 is TGTGCCAGTAGTATAGCTAGCGGGACCTACAATGAGCAGTTCTTC. Translating it yields CASSIASGTYNEQFF.

The chain links TRBV5-1 to TRBJ1-5, with a weak D call TRBD1 (6 bases). The CDR3 spans 15 residues. The germline CDR1 and CDR2 sequences are SGHRS and YFSETQ. V was clipped by 4 bases and J by 4 bases, with 15 bases between them. The CDR3 DNA is TGCGCCAGCAGCCTGGACAGCTCACGGAATCAGCCCCAGCATTTT. Its translation is CASSLDSSRNQPQHF.